The 17 T cell receptor beta chains below come from one sample, sequenced in a study of vaccination effects on CD4 cells after COVID-19. Assay: immunoSEQ multiplex PCR; the TCRdb copy retains only in-frame clones and omits some. This table holds 72,000 or so clones, 74% found once. Isolation of CD4+ T cells took place after ten to eleven days of culture. Participants got two doses of BNT162b2 or mRNA-1273 vaccine. What these receptors recognize is not known. The sequenced sample was CD4+ T cells from PBMCs cultured without peptide, obtained after COVID-19 vaccination. The receptors come from a human donor who received a COVID-19 vaccine.

V gene TRBV28 combines with J gene TRBJ2-2; 8 nucleotides line up with TRBD1. V was clipped by 6 bases and J by 6 bases; unmatched bases: 9. CDR1 MDHEN and CDR2 SYDVKM come from the germline V gene. The CDR3 has 15 residues. The CDR3 DNA sequence: TGTGCCAGCAGCCTCAGGGGGCGCGTATCCGGGGAGCTGTTTTTT. It codes for CASSLRGRVSGELFF.

This clone was seen a handful of times. The rearrangement joins TRBV2 to TRBJ1-3, with 9 bases aligning to TRBD1. V shed 3 bases, J shed 2 bases, and the junction held 5 bases outside the gene matches. The germline V gene has CDR1 SNHLY and CDR2 FYNNEI. The CDR3 sequence is 16 residues long. The DNA for the CDR3 is TGTGCCAGCAGTGATGAAAGGGACAGGGCTGGAAACACCATATATTTT. Protein product: CASSDERDRAGNTIYF.

The rearrangement links TRBV6-1 to TRBJ2-5; D is ambiguous. The CDR3 is 15 amino acids. Deletions cut 2 bases from V and 4 bases from J, with 14 bases between. Looked up from germline, CDR1 is MNHNS and CDR2 is SASEGT. CDR3 amino acids: CASSELSAGRETQYF. CDR3 nucleotide sequence: TGTGCCAGCAGTGAATTATCGGCAGGAAGAGAGACCCAGTACTTC.

This clone was seen just once. V and J are TRBV11-2 and TRBJ2-1, with D perhaps matching TRBD2 (6 bases). The CDR3 runs to 15 residues. V was trimmed by 2 bases and J by 0 bases, leaving 8 bases between them. The germline V gene has CDR1 SGHAT and CDR2 FQNNGV. The CDR3 coding sequence is TGTGCCAGCAGCTTAAGGGACTCCTCCTACAATGAGCAGTTCTTC. Its protein is CASSLRDSSYNEQFF. Full variable domain (outside the CDR3, taken from reference TRBV11-2 and TRBJ2-1): EAGVAQSPRYKIIEKRQSVAFWCNPISGHATLYWYQQILGQGPKLLIQFQNNGVVDDSQLPKDRFSAERLKGVDSTLKIQPAKLEDSAVYLCASSLRDSSYNEQFFGPGTRLTVL.

This clone was counted between two and nine times. This chain uses TRBV20-1 with TRBJ2-2; D remains unclear. Trimming took off 4 bases at V and 0 bases at J, with 0 bases between the two ends. The length of the CDR3 is 11 residues. The V gene's germline CDR1 is DFQATT and CDR2 SNEGSKA (reference sequence). As DNA, the CDR3 is TGCAGTGCTACGAACACCGGGGAGCTGTTTTTT. It is translated as CSATNTGELFF.

The rearrangement links TRBV6-2 or TRBV6-3 to TRBJ2-6, with D maybe TRBD1 (6 bases). CDR3 size: 19 residues. Trimming stripped 0 bases from V and 0 bases from J, with 15 bases between. CDR1 and CDR2 from the germline V gene are MNHEY and SVGEGT. CDR3 loop: CASSYSMGHEISGANVLTF. The CDR3 DNA reads TGTGCCAGCAGTTACTCGATGGGACACGAGATCTCTGGGGCCAACGTCCTGACTTTC.

Only a few counts were recorded for this clone. The chain recombines TRBV2 with TRBJ1-2; D is unclear. Germline values: CDR1 SNHLY, CDR2 FYNNEI. Trimming shortened V by 9 bases and J by 6 bases, and 14 bases separated the two germline ends. The CDR3 is 12 residues long. CDR3 sequence (DNA): TGTGCCAGGTCAAGAGCTAGCGATGGCTACACCTTC. It specifies CARSRASDGYTF. Full variable domain (outside the CDR3, taken from reference TRBV2 and TRBJ1-2): EPEVTQTPSHQVTQMGQEVILRCVPISNHLYFYWYRQILGQKVEFLVSFYNNEISEKSEIFDDQFSVERPDGSNFTLKIRSTKLEDSAMYFCARSRASDGYTFGSGTRLTVV.

To note about this clone: Germline and junction disagree at one end, which may indicate a read error. The genes are TRBV10-3 and TRBJ2-4; 9 bases match TRBD2. The CDR3 is 15 residues long. CDR1 and CDR2 (germline): ENHRY, SYGVKD. The CDR3 DNA reads TGTGCCACCAGTCCCCGGACTAGCGTAGAAAACATTCAGTACTTC. Amino acid sequence: CATSPRTSVENIQYF.

The chain employs TRBV5-8 and TRBJ1-1, with D maybe TRBD1 (6 bases). CDR3 length: 15 residues. The V end was cut by 2 bases, the J end by 3 bases, with 14 bases between. Germline V gives CDR1 SGHTS, CDR2 YDEGEE. CDR3: CASSLNRDRDTEAFF. In DNA form, the CDR3 reads TGTGCCAGCAGCTTAAACAGGGATAGGGACACTGAAGCTTTCTTT. Filled out from reference TRBV5-8 and TRBJ1-1, the complete variable domain reads EAGVTQSPTHLIKTRGQQATLRCSPISGHTSVYWYQQALGLGLQFLLWYDEGEERNRGNFPPRFSGRQFPNYSSELNVNALELEDSALYLCASSLNRDRDTEAFFGQGTRLTVV.

The V call is TRBV6-5, the J call TRBJ2-7; D unclear. The CDR3 spans 14 residues. With 6 bases removed from V and 0 bases from J, the gap between germline ends came to 12 bases. Germline V gene sequence: CDR1 MNHEY, CDR2 SVGAGI. The CDR3, as DNA: TGTGCCAGCAGACCCCGACCGGGCTCCTACGAGCAGTACGTC. Amino acids: CASRPRPGSYEQYV.

V usage is TRBV30 and J usage is TRBJ1-2, with a possible D match to TRBD1 (5 bases). This CDR3 is 13 amino acids long. V lost 0 bases to trimming and J lost 7 bases, with 12 bases between them. The germline V gene has CDR1 GTSNPN and CDR2 SVGIG (reference sequence). The CDR3: CAWSVERGRGYTF. In nucleotides, the CDR3 is TGTGCCTGGAGTGTAGAAAGGGGTCGTGGCTACACCTTC.

The genes are TRBV21-1 and TRBJ2-2. TRBV21-1 is shown as a pseudogene. The CDR3 has 16 residues. CDR3 region: CASSKVTGSNTGELFF. CDR3 coding DNA: TGTGCCAGCAGCAAAGTAACTGGATCAAACACCGGGGAGCTGTTTTTT.

This chain connects TRBV6-5 to TRBJ1-1, with a tentative D call TRBD1 (6 bases). V lost 5 bases to trimming and J lost 2 bases, with 9 bases between them. Germline-derived CDR1 and CDR2 are MNHEY and SVGAGI. CDR3 length equals 13 residues. The CDR3 protein is CASSRQVNTEAFF. The CDR3 bases are TGTGCCAGCAGTAGACAGGTAAACACTGAAGCTTTCTTT.

This clone is a singleton in its sample. The J gene is TRBJ2-5, the V gene TRBV5-1; 9 bases are shared with TRBD2. Germline trimming cut 0 bases from V and 2 bases from J; bases unmatched to any gene: 5. The CDR3 consists of 16 residues. The germline V gene has CDR1 SGHRS and CDR2 YFSETQ. The CDR3 reads CASSLAGLAGQETQYF. The CDR3 bases are TGCGCCAGCAGCTTGGCCGGTCTAGCGGGACAAGAGACCCAGTACTTC.

The chain is built from TRBV28 and TRBJ1-3; unclear D gene. In germline, CDR1 is MDHEN, CDR2 SYDVKM. The CDR3 is 19 residues long. Between the trimmed V and J ends, which lost 2 bases and 0 bases, there was a span of 20 bases. The chain's CDR3 is CASSLHKGKEQASGNTIYF. DNA for the CDR3: TGTGCCAGCAGTTTACATAAAGGGAAAGAACAAGCCTCTGGAAACACCATATATTTT.

This clone was recorded only once. This chain links TRBV18 with TRBJ1-1; perhaps TRBD1 as D (6 bases). Germline values: CDR1 KGHSH, CDR2 LQKENI. The CDR3 has 14 residues. V lost 2 bases and J 1 base, leaving 8 bases between the germline ends. The CDR3 protein is CASSPDRKNTEAFF. CDR3 DNA: TGTGCCAGCTCACCAGACAGGAAGAACACTGAAGCTTTCTTT.

This clone was detected a few times. This chain uses TRBV3-1 (or the pseudogene TRBV3-2) with TRBJ1-6, with a possible D match to TRBD1 (6 bases). The CDR3 is 14 residues long. The ends were cut back, 4 bases at V and 9 bases at J, with 13 bases in the middle. Germline assignment: CDR1 LGHDT and CDR2 YNNKEL (reference sequence). The CDR3 reads CASSPRTDSSPLHF. CDR3 DNA sequence: TGTGCCAGCAGCCCTCGGACAGATTCTTCACCCCTCCACTTT.